A single sample is the source of the 5 T cell receptor beta chains below, sequenced in a study of control samples from healthy donors and cancer patients. Sequenced by immunoSEQ multiplex PCR; TCRdb stores in-frame clones only, minus some. The data show 150,000 to 160,000 clones, with over 90% seen just once and around 2.5% held by the top ten. The sample comprised blood. All receptors derive from a man aged 45-65 years in good health.

Here the CDR3 DNA reads TGTGCCAGCAGTTCCTCAGGGGAACCAACCGGGGAGCTGTTTTTT. It encodes CASSSSGEPTGELFF. This rearrangement joins TRBV6-5 to TRBJ2-2; TRBD1 is a possible D gene (6 bases). Trimming stripped 4 bases from V and 5 bases from J, with 14 bases between. The germline V gene encodes CDR1 MNHEY and CDR2 SVGAGI. The CDR3 totals 15 residues.

The chain carries TRBV29-1 and TRBJ2-3; no clear D gene. The CDR3 loop spans 14 amino acids. Germline loops: CDR1 SQVTM, CDR2 ANQGSEA. V was clipped by 0 bases and J by 3 bases, with 10 bases between them. Here the CDR3 reads CSVEEGQPTDTQYF. The DNA for the CDR3 is TGCAGCGTTGAAGAGGGTCAGCCAACAGATACGCAGTATTTT.

This chain joins TRBV6-4 and TRBJ2-5; 16 bases map to TRBD2. Germline CDR1 MRHNA, CDR2 SNTAGT. The V gene end was trimmed by 4 bases and the J gene end by 2 bases; junction bases not matched to a gene: 4. The CDR3 runs 17 residues. CDR3 sequence reads: CASSGGLAGGKQETQYF. CDR3 coding DNA: TGTGCCAGCAGTGGGGGACTAGCGGGAGGGAAGCAAGAGACCCAGTACTTC.

The rearrangement joins TRBV10-3 to TRBJ1-1; the D is unclear. The CDR3 extends over 14 amino acids. Trimming left V 3 bases short and J 3 bases short, with 11 bases between. Germline V lookup: CDR1 ENHRY, CDR2 SYGVKD. The CDR3 is CAISEGRGYTEAFF. Written as DNA, the CDR3 is TGTGCCATCAGTGAAGGTAGAGGGTACACTGAAGCTTTCTTT.

The sample holds one count of this clone. This sequence joins TRBV11-2 and TRBJ2-5; D unclear. Deletions cut 6 bases from V and 2 bases from J, with 16 bases between. The germline V gene encodes CDR1 SGHAT and CDR2 FQNNGV. This CDR3 has 15 amino acids. CDR3 sequence: CASRNRQVLQETQYF. CDR3 sequence (DNA): TGTGCCAGCAGGAACCGGCAGGTTCTACAAGAGACCCAGTACTTC.